These T cell receptor beta chains were read from a single sample in a study of T cell clonotyping in hematopoietic cell transplantation. This table comes from immunoSEQ multiplex PCR, and its TCRdb copy is limited to in-frame clones, with some not included. The top ten hold around 8.1% of the sample, which has fewer than 20,000 clones, around 88% seen once. Source: peripheral blood mononuclear cells, taken before stem cell transplant. These receptor sequences come from a man aged 50 or older with acute myeloid leukemia. Some clones in this sample may be carry-over from other donors' samples. Both conserved end residues are part of each CDR3. Each record gives: V gene, CDR3 protein.

V gene: TRBV19
CDR3 protein: CASSTGTKFADTQYF

V gene: TRBV28
CDR3 protein: CASSNGGAANEKLFF

V gene: TRBV28
CDR3 protein: CASSSPGTDTEAFF

V gene: TRBV5-4
CDR3 protein: CASSNQGASTEAFF

V gene: TRBV4-2
CDR3 protein: CASSRTSRAGGLTDTQYF

V gene: TRBV9
CDR3 protein: CASSQGAGEPYEQYF

V gene: TRBV6-5
CDR3 protein: CASSYSENTEAFF

V gene: TRBV19
CDR3 protein: CASRSGGEQYF

V gene: TRBV4-2
CDR3 protein: CASSGSAFGEKLFF

V gene: TRBV9
CDR3 protein: CASSELDGGEAFF

V gene: TRBV30
CDR3 protein: CAWAKTGGFINEQFF

V gene: TRBV6-1
CDR3 protein: CASYTTRAERNTIYF

V gene: TRBV7-8
CDR3 protein: CASSDAIGGGSSGNTIYF

V gene: TRBV30
CDR3 protein: CASNPSGANVLTF

V gene: TRBV19
CDR3 protein: CASSIRGREGQPQHF

V gene: TRBV19
CDR3 protein: CASSMDNNNYGYTF

V gene: TRBV28
CDR3 protein: CASSFRTGQETQYF